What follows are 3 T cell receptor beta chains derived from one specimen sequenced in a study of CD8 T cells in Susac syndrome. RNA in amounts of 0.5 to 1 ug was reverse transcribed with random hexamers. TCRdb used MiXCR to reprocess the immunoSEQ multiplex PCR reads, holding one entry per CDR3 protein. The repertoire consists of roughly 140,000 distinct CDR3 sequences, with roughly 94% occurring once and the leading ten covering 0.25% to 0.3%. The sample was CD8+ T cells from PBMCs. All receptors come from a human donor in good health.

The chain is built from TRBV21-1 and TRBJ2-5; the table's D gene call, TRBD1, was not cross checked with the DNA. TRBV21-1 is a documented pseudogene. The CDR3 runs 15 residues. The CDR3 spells CASSKSERRGETQYF. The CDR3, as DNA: TGTGCCAGCAGCAAAAGCGAAAGACGGGGGGAGACCCAGTACTTC.

CDR3 nucleotide sequence: TGTGCCAGCAGCACGCAGGGACGATTTAATGAGCAGTTCTTC. This sequence encodes CASSTQGRFNEQFF. V is TRBV9 and J is TRBJ2-1, with D possibly being TRBD1 or TRBD2 (5 bases each). Looked up from germline, CDR1 is SGDLS and CDR2 is YYNGEE. The germline V and J ends were trimmed by 4 bases and 7 bases, with 15 bases remaining between them. This CDR3 is built from 14 residues.

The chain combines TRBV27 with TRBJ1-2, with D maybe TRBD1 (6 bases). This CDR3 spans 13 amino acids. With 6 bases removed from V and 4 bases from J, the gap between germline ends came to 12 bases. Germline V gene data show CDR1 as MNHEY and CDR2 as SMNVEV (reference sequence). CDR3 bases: TGTGCCAGCAGCCTACAGGGTCCCTATGGCTACACCTTC. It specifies CASSLQGPYGYTF.